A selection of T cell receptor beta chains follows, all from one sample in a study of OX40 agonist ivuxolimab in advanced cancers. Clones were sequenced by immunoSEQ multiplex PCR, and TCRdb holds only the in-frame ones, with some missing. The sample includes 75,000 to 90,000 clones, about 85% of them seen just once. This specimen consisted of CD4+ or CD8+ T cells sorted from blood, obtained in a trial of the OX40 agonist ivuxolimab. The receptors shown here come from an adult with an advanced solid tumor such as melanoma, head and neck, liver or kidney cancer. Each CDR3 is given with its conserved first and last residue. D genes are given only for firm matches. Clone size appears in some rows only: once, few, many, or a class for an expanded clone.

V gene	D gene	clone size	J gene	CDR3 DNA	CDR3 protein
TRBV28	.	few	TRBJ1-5	TGTGCCAGCAGTATTAGCAATCAGCCCCAGCATTTT	CASSISNQPQHF
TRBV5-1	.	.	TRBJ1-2	TGCGCCAGCAGCTTGGGGGCGCCGGCCGAATGGGGCTACACCTTC	CASSLGAPAEWGYTF
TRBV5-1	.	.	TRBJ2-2	TGCGCCAGCAGCTTGATGAGAAACACCGGGGAGCTGTTTTTT	CASSLMRNTGELFF
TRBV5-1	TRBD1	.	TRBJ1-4	TGCGCCAGCAGCCCTACCGGGACAGGGGAGGGACCTAATGAAAAACTGTTTTTT	CASSPTGTGEGPNEKLFF
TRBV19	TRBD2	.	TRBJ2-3	TGTGCCAGTAGTCGGGGTAGCGGGGGGCGTACAGATACGCAGTATTTT	CASSRGSGGRTDTQYF
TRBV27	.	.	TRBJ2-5	TGTGCCAGCAGAGCACTAGACAGACCCCAAGAGACCCAGTACTTC	CASRALDRPQETQYF
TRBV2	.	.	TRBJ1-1	TGTGCCAGCAGTGAACAGAGAATGAACACTGAAGCTTTCTTT	CASSEQRMNTEAFF
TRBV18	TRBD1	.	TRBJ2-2	TGTGCCAGCTCACCGTGGACAGGGGCCACCGGGGAGCTGTTTTTT	CASSPWTGATGELFF
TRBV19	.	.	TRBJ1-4	TGTGCCAGTAGTCCGGGTCGGGGACCTAATGAAAAACTGTTTTTT	CASSPGRGPNEKLFF
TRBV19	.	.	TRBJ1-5	TGTGCCAGTAGTATATTTACAGGGCAAAGCAATCAGCCCCAGCATTTT	CASSIFTGQSNQPQHF
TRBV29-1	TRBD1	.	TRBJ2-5	TGCAGCGTCCGGACAGGGGGAGAGACCCAGTACTTC	CSVRTGGETQYF
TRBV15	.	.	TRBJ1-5	TGTGCCACCAGCCTCCCCAATCAGCCCCAGCATTTT	CATSLPNQPQHF
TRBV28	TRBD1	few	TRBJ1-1	TGTGCCAGCAGTTTTTCAGGGGGCAACACTGAAGCTTTCTTT	CASSFSGGNTEAFF
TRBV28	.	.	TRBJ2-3	TGTGCCAGCAGTTTTTCCGCACGCACAGATACGCAGTATTTT	CASSFSARTDTQYF
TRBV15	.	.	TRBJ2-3	TGTGCCACCAGCATACAGGAGTCCCTGACAGATACGCAGTATTTT	CATSIQESLTDTQYF
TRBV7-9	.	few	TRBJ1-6	TGTGCCAGCAGCTTAGTTCCATCCTATAATTCACCCCTCCACTTT	CASSLVPSYNSPLHF
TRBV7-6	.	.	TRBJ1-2	TGTGCCAGCAGCTTACAGAGAGACTATGGCTACACCTTC	CASSLQRDYGYTF
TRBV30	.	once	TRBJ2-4	TGTGCCTGGAATGGGGGGGCAGCGAACATTCAGTACTTC	CAWNGGAANIQYF
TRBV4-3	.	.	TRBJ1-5	TGCGCCAGCAGCCAAGACCACTCGGGACCTCAGCCCCAGCATTTT	CASSQDHSGPQPQHF
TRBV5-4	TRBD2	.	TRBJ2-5	TGTGCCAGCAGCCCAGGACTAGCAGGGGAGACCCAGTACTTC	CASSPGLAGETQYF
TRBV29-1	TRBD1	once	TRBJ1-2	TGCAGCGTTGGAGGGACAGGGGCAAACTATGGCTACACCTTC	CSVGGTGANYGYTF
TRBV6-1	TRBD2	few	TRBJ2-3	TGTGCCAGTGGCAGCGGGGGGGCAGATACGCAGTATTTT	CASGSGGADTQYF